The entry below describes one T cell receptor beta chain. Antigen specificity is unknown. Single cDNA molecules in the library carried unique molecular identifiers attached during preparation. TCRdb re-derived calls from the RACE reads in MiXCR, one entry per CDR3 protein. Here the sample spans a few hundred thousand distinct CDR3 sequences, roughly 6.3% being singletons. This sample stems from a study of human T cells and chemical hapten exposure. Study-wide results and limits: A positive correlation with patch test score was shown by PT1 expanded TCR counts. The number of TCRs over 1 in 1000 frequency stayed unchanged after DPC.

The sample's time point: patch test 2, 6 weeks after DPC sensitization. Treatment in this sample: therapeutic diphenylcyclopropenone sensitization with weekly scalp DPC. Germline CDR1 and CDR2: MNHNS and SASEGT. CDR3 size: 19 residues. The V end lost 6 bases, the J end lost 0 bases, and 21 bases lay between the germline ends. The sample was whole blood, taken in connection with sensitization to the hapten diphenylcyclopropenone (DPC). The V call is TRBV6-1, the J call TRBJ1-6; D remains unclear. The TCR originated in a woman aged 18 to 35 with alopecia areata. Some clones in this sample may be carry-over from other donors' samples. CDR3 coding DNA: TGTGCCAGCAGACGAGACTTCCCGGGTTTGAGCTCCTATAATTCACCCCTCCACTTT. Residues: CASRRDFPGLSSYNSPLHF.